The source of this TCR beta chain is a study of T-cell reconstitution after alpha-beta-depleted transplantation in children. This CDR3 contains 13 residues. The germline gives CDR1 SGHRS, CDR2 YFSETQ. V dropped 0 bases and J dropped 6 bases, with 9 bases sitting between them. Unique molecular identifiers tagged the TCRbeta library. Each CDR3 protein gets one entry after TCRdb re-called the PCR reads with MiXCR. This table holds hundreds of thousands of distinct CDR3 sequences, around 17% found once. The input for sequencing was PBMCs from the stem cell graft donor, taken from the stem cell graft. This TCR derives from a human donor who donated a stem cell graft to a child with acute myeloid leukemia. The gene calls are TRBV5-1 and TRBJ1-2, with a weak D call TRBD1 (5 bases). The CDR3 nucleotides read TGCGCCAGCAGCTTGGGGAGCAGGGATGGCTACACCTTC. Its translation: CASSLGSRDGYTF.